Here is one T cell receptor (beta chain) with its context. Its antigen is unknown. At one boundary the junction diverges from the germline segment, which might be a read error. This CDR3 is built from 13 residues. CDR1 is SGHAT, CDR2 FQNNGV, per germline. Each donor who had ophthalmopathy showed moderate-to-severe activity, a CAS of ≥3, a NOSPECS of ≥4, and a duration under 3 months. Exclusion covered patients with other autoimmune diseases or uncontrolled infections (as well as pregnancy or lactation). These data originate in a study of Graves' ophthalmopathy and Graves' hyperthyroidism. Broader study findings: Blood also contained most of the expanded thyroid clonotypes above 0.001 frequency.

RNA transcripts yielded amplified TCR beta CDR3 regions. After a first-round RT-PCR with HTBI primers, a second-round multiplex PCR was run. TCRdb analysed the multiplex PCR reads with MiXCR anew, one entry per CDR3 protein. This table holds about 240,000 distinct CDR3 sequences, around 45% found once. Sequencing was carried out using peripheral blood. The chain uses TRBV11-2 and TRBJ1-3, with no clear D. The clonotype comes from an adult man with Graves' ophthalmopathy. In nucleotides, the CDR3 is TGTGCCTTTACAAATGAAGCTGGGAACACCATATATTTT. Its translation is CAFTNEAGNTIYF.